These 15 T cell receptor beta chains originate from one sample sequenced in a study of cytomegalovirus exposure and HLA in healthy donors (dated by TCRdb to the late 2010s). The protocol used for the library was the immunoSEQ multiplex PCR assay. TCRdb carries this immuneACCESS record with in-frame sequences only. Its versions omit some clonotypes, under half of them owing to an unresolved V gene in the studies checked, with the rest unexplained. In all, the sample holds about 200,000 clones, and less than 85% of those were seen once. Around 5.6% of the sample is taken by the ten largest. Input material: PBMCs. The receptors come from a woman in her late teens or twenties in good health and CMV-seronegative.

The CDR3 is CASSLVGLAQSYEQYF. CDR3 bases: TGCGCCAGCAGCTTGGTCGGCCTAGCTCAAAGCTACGAGCAGTACTTC. This chain links TRBV5-1 with TRBJ2-7, with D possibly matching TRBD2 (5 bases). Trimming stripped 0 bases from V and 3 bases from J, with 16 bases between. Germline lookup yields CDR1 SGHRS and CDR2 YFSETQ. The CDR3 spans 16 residues.

V is TRBV5-1 and J is TRBJ2-7, with TRBD2 matching over 9 bases. This CDR3 spans 15 amino acids. Germline V lookup: CDR1 SGHRS, CDR2 YFSETQ. V lost 0 bases and J lost 2; bases outside the gene matches: 3. The CDR3 region is CASSLGGTSTYEQYF. As DNA, the CDR3 is TGCGCCAGCAGCTTGGGGGGGACTAGCACCTACGAGCAGTACTTC. Using reference TRBV5-1 and TRBJ2-7 for the parts outside the CDR3, the full variable domain is KAGVTQTPRYLIKTRGQQVTLSCSPISGHRSVSWYQQTPGQGLQFLFEYFSETQRNKGNFPGRFSGRQFSNSRSEMNVSTLELGDSALYLCASSLGGTSTYEQYFGPGTRLTVT.

The V call is TRBV5-1, the J call TRBJ2-7, with unresolved D. The V gene lost 0 bases and the J gene lost 2 bases, with 12 bases spanning the gap. This CDR3 comprises 15 residues. Germline V gives CDR1 SGHRS, CDR2 YFSETQ. As DNA, the CDR3 is TGCGCCAGCAGCTTGGGGCAGGCCTCTACCTACGAGCAGTACTTC. Amino acids: CASSLGQASTYEQYF.

The CDR3: CASTTVRSYNEQFF. The CDR3 DNA follows: TGTGCCAGCACGACGGTTCGCTCCTACAATGAGCAGTTCTTC. This chain joins TRBV27 and TRBJ2-1; D is unresolved. The ends were cut back, 7 bases at V and 0 bases at J, with 10 bases in the middle. The CDR3 covers 14 residues. From germline, CDR1 is MNHEY and CDR2 SMNVEV (reference sequence).

The chain joins TRBV30 to TRBJ2-7, with 7 bases identical to TRBD1. The CDR3 is 14 residues long. In germline, CDR1 is GTSNPN, CDR2 SVGIG (reference sequence). After removal of 1 base from V and 2 bases from J, the junction contained 5 bases not matched to a gene. The CDR3 DNA follows: TGTGCCTGGAGTGGTCAGGGGGTCCCCTACGAGCAGTACTTC. Translation: CAWSGQGVPYEQYF.

The genes are TRBV9 and TRBJ2-1; TRBD2 agrees at 10 bases. The CDR3 contains 15 residues. Germline V CDR1 and CDR2: SGDLS, YYNGEE. The V gene end was trimmed by 0 bases and the J gene end by 9 bases; junction bases not matched to a gene: 6. The CDR3 DNA follows: TGTGCCAGCAGCGTAGAAGCGGGGGGGCCCAGTGAGCAGTTCTTC. It translates to CASSVEAGGPSEQFF.

This clone has only a few counts. The V call is TRBV30, the J call TRBJ1-1, with a possible D match to TRBD1 (6 bases). Germline CDR1 and CDR2: GTSNPN and SVGIG (reference sequence). V was pared by 5 bases and J by 1 base, with 14 bases between. This CDR3 has 14 residues. The CDR3 nucleotides read TGTGCCTGGGGCCCGGGACATGGGAACACTGAAGCTTTCTTT. It translates to CAWGPGHGNTEAFF.

This clone has just one count. The chain employs TRBV30 and TRBJ1-4; 9 nucleotides line up with TRBD1. The CDR3 has 16 residues. V shed 0 bases and J 8 bases; nucleotides not matched to a gene: 10. CDR1 and CDR2 (germline): GTSNPN, SVGIG (reference sequence). CDR3 bases: TGTGCCTGGAGTGTATACGGGACAGGGCAAGGGGAAAAACTGTTTTTT. Protein: CAWSVYGTGQGEKLFF.

The chain uses TRBV29-1 and TRBJ2-5; TRBD2 agrees at 7 bases. From germline, CDR1 is SQVTM and CDR2 ANQGSEA. The CDR3 length is 11 residues. V lost 4 bases, J lost 7 bases, and 3 bases stayed unmatched. CDR3 sequence (DNA): TGCAGCGTTGGACTAGCCCGGACCCAGTACTTC. Protein product: CSVGLARTQYF.

This clone was seen a handful of times. The rearrangement uses TRBV21-1 and TRBJ2-1; the table calls TRBD2, which could not be checked here. TRBV21-1 corresponds to a pseudogene. CDR3 length equals 12 residues. The CDR3 DNA reads as TGTGCCAATCTAGCGGGAGAGAATGAGCAGTTCTTC. Translating it yields CANLAGENEQFF.

In regard to this clone: A read error is possible here, since a much larger clone lies one base away. The genes are TRBV4-2 and TRBJ1-2, with D unresolved. Germline loops: CDR1 LGHNA, CDR2 YNFKEQ. The CDR3 length is 13 residues. V lost 1 base, J lost 3 bases, and 6 bases lay in between. The CDR3 loop reads CASSQGTYYGYTF. The CDR3 bases are TGTGCCAGCAGCCAAGGGACGTACTATGGCTACACCTTC.

V gene TRBV6-1 combines with J gene TRBJ2-1; a possible D gene is TRBD2 (6 bases). This CDR3 is 13 amino acids long. V lost 6 bases to trimming and J lost 7 bases, with 13 bases between them. CDR1 MNHNS and CDR2 SASEGT come from the germline V gene. In DNA, the CDR3 is TGTGCCAGCAGCGCGCTGGAGGGGAATGAGCAGTTCTTC. Translation gives CASSALEGNEQFF.

This clone was seen once. The chain carries TRBV5-6 and TRBJ1-2; D uncertain. V dropped 1 base and J dropped 4 bases, with 17 bases sitting between them. The CDR3 has 16 residues. The V gene's germline CDR1 is SGHDT and CDR2 YYEEEE. The CDR3 sequence: CASSLIRSWQVYGYTF. In nucleotides, the CDR3 is TGTGCCAGCAGCTTGATTCGTTCGTGGCAGGTCTATGGCTACACCTTC.

The J gene is TRBJ2-7, the V gene TRBV7-3, with 8 bases fitting TRBD1. V shed 4 bases and J 5 bases; nucleotides not matched to a gene: 16. The germline V gene has CDR1 SGHTA and CDR2 FQGTGA. This CDR3 region has 17 residues. The CDR3 nucleotides are TGTGCCAGCAGCTCCGGACAGGGAAAGGGCTATGGTGACGAGCAGTACTTC. It is translated as CASSSGQGKGYGDEQYF.

V usage is TRBV30 and J usage is TRBJ2-7, with 7 nucleotides matching TRBD1. V lost 1 base and J lost 3; bases outside the gene matches: 6. The CDR3 consists of 14 residues. The germline V gene has CDR1 GTSNPN and CDR2 SVGIG (reference sequence). This CDR3 reads CAWSDRQGFYEQYF. The CDR3, as DNA: TGTGCCTGGAGTGACCGACAGGGTTTCTACGAGCAGTACTTC.